This TCR beta chain appears in the sequencing data of a study of T cells in Graves' hyperthyroidism and ophthalmopathy. The germline V gene encodes CDR1 SGDLS and CDR2 YYNGEE. The CDR3 is made up of 15 amino acids. It was RNA transcripts that yielded the amplified TCR beta CDR3 regions. A first-round RT-PCR of the TCR CDR3 used the HTBI primer set. TCRdb ran MiXCR on the multiplex PCR reads and lists one entry per CDR3 protein. The table shows 500,000 to 600,000 distinct CDR3 sequences, with around 42% occurring only once. Worth noting for this clonotype: One end of the junction does not line up with germline, which may come from a read error.

The sequenced sample was peripheral blood or thyroid tissue (not recorded which). This chain joins TRBV9 and TRBJ2-7, with TRBD2 matching 8 bases. This TCR came from an adult woman with Graves' disease, either hyperthyroidism or ophthalmopathy (not recorded which). As DNA, the CDR3 is TGTGCCTGCAGCGTTTCCGGGACTAGGGGCGGCGAGCAGTACTTC. Amino acid sequence: CACSVSGTRGGEQYF.